This T cell receptor (beta chain) was recorded in a study of breast tumors, draining lymph nodes, adjacent tissues. The sample holds many counts of this clonotype. One entry per CDR3 protein results from TCRdb running MiXCR on the multiplex PCR reads. The sample lists about 19,000 distinct CDR3 sequences, 43% occurring once. The CDR3 consists of 16 residues. Germline lookup yields CDR1 SGHTA and CDR2 FQGNSA. V shed 0 bases and J shed 2 bases, with 14 bases lying between them. The chain is built from TRBV7-2 and TRBJ2-7, with a possible D match to TRBD2 (7 bases). The sequenced sample consisted of breast tumor tissue. This clonotype originated in a female donor with breast cancer. Some clones in this sample may be carry-over from other donors' samples. CDR3 residues: CASSLAGGRLPYEQYF. The CDR3 DNA is TGTGCCAGCAGCTTAGCGGGGGGGCGGTTACCCTACGAGCAGTACTTC.